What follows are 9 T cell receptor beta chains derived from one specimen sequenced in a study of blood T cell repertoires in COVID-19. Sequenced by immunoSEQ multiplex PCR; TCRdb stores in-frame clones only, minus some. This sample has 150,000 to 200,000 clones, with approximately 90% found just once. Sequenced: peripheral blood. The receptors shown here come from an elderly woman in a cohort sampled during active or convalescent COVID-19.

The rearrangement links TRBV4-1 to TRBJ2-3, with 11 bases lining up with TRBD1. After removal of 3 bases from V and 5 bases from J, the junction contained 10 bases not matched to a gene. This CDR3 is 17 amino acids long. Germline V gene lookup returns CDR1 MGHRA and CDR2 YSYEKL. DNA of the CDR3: TGCGCCAGCAGCCACCCCGTGGACAGGGGGCTCATAGATACGCAGTATTTT. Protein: CASSHPVDRGLIDTQYF.

The CDR3 reads CASSYNRDDTQYF. The CDR3 nucleotides are TGCGCCAGCAGTTACAACCGGGATGATACGCAGTATTTT. The chain combines TRBV5-1 with TRBJ2-3; possible D gene TRBD2, 5 bases. The CDR3 contains 13 residues. CDR1 is SGHRS and CDR2 is YFSETQ in the germline V gene. V lost 5 bases and J lost 6, with 13 bases in between.

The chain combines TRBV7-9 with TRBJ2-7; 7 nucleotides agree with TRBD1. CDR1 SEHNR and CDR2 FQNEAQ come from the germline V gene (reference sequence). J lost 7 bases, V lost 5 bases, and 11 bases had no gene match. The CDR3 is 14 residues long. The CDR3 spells CASSNQDRFGEQYV. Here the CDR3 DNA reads TGTGCCAGCAGCAATCAGGACAGGTTTGGTGAGCAGTACGTC.

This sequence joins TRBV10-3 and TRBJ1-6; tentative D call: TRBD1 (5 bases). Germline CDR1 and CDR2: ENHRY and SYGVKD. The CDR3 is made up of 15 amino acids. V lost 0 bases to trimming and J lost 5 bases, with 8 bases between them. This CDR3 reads CAISESGGNNSPLHF. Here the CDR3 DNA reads TGTGCCATCAGTGAGTCCGGGGGGAATAATTCACCCCTCCACTTT.

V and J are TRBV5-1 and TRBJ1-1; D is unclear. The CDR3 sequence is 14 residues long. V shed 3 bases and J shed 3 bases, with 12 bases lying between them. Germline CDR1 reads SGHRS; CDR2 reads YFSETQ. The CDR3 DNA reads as TGCGCCAGCAGCTCCGGGGTTTTAGACACTGAAGCTTTCTTT. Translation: CASSSGVLDTEAFF.

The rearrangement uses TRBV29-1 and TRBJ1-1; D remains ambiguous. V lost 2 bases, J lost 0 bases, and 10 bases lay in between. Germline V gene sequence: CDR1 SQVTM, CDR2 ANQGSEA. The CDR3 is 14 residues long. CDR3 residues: CSVENEGVNTEAFF. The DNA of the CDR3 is TGCAGCGTTGAAAACGAGGGAGTGAACACTGAAGCTTTCTTT.

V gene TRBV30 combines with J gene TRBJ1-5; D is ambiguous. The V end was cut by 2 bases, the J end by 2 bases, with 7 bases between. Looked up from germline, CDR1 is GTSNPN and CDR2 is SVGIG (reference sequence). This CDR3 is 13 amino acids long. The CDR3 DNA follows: TGTGCCTGGAGTCACAGAGGCAATCAGCCCCAGCATTTT. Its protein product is CAWSHRGNQPQHF.

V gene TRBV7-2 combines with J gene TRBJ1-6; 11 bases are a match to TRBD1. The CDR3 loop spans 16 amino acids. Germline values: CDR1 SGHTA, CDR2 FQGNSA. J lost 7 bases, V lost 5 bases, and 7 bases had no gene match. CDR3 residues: CASSPQGTGGNSPLHF. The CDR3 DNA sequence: TGTGCCAGCAGCCCACAGGGGACAGGGGGAAATTCACCCCTCCACTTT.

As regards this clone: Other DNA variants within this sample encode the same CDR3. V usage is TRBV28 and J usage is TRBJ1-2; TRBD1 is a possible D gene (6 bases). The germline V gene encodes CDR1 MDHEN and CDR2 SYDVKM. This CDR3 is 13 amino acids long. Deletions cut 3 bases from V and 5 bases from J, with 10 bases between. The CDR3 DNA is TGTGCCAGCAGTTTGGGAGGGGGATATGGCTACACCTTC. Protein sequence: CASSLGGGYGYTF.